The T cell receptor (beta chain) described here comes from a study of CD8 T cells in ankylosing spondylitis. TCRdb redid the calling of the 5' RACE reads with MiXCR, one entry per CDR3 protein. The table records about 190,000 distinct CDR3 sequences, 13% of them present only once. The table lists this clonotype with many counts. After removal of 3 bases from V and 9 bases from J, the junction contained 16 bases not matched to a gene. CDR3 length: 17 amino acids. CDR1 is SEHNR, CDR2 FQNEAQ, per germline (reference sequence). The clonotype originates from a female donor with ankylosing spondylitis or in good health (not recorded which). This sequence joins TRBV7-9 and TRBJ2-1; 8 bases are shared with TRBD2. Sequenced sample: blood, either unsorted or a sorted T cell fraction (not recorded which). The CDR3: CASSLGPQRELPGEQFF. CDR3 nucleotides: TGTGCCAGCAGCTTGGGACCTCAGCGGGAGCTCCCCGGTGAGCAGTTCTTC.